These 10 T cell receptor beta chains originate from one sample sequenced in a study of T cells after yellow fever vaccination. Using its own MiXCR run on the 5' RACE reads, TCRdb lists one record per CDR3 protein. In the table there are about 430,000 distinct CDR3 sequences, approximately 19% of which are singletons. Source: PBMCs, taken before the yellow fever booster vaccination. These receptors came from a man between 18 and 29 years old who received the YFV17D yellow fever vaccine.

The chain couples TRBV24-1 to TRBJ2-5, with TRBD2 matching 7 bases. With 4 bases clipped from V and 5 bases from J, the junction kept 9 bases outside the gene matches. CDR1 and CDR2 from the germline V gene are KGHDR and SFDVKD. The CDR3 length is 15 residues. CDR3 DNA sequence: TGTGCCACCAGTGAAGGTTCCGTGGGGGGGGAGACCCAGTACTTC. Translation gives CATSEGSVGGETQYF.

The CDR3 region is CSVSRSSYNEQFF. In nucleotides, the CDR3 is TGCAGTGTGAGCAGGAGCTCCTACAATGAGCAGTTCTTC. The J gene is TRBJ2-1, the V gene TRBV20-1; unclear D gene. The V gene lost 7 bases and the J gene lost 0 bases, with 10 bases spanning the gap. The germline CDR1 and CDR2 sequences are DFQATT and SNEGSKA (reference sequence). This CDR3 is built from 13 residues.

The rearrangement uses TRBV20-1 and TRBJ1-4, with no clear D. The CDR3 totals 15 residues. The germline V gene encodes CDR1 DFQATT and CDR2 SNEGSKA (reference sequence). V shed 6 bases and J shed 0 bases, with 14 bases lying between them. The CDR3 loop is CSADPWLATNEKLFF. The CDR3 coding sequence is TGCAGTGCCGACCCTTGGCTAGCAACTAATGAAAAACTGTTTTTT.

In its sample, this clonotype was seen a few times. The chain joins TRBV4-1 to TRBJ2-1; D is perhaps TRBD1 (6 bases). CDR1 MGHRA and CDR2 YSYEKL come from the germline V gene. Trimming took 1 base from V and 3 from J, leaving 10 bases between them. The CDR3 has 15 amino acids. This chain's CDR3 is CASSQGVDSYNEQFF. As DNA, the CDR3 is TGCGCCAGCAGCCAAGGGGTGGACAGCTACAATGAGCAGTTCTTC.

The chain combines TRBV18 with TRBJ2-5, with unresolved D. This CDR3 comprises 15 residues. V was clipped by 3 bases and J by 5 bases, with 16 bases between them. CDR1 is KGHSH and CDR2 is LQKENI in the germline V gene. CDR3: CASSPRSQPRETQYF. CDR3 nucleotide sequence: TGTGCCAGCTCACCTCGGTCCCAGCCACGGGAGACCCAGTACTTC.

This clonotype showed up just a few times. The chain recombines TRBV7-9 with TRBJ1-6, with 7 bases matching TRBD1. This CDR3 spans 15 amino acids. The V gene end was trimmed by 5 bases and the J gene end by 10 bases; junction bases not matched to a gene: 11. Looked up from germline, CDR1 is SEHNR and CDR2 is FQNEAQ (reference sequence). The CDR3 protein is CASSPGQAEWSPLHF. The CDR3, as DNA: TGTGCCAGCAGCCCTGGACAGGCCGAGTGGTCACCCCTCCACTTT.

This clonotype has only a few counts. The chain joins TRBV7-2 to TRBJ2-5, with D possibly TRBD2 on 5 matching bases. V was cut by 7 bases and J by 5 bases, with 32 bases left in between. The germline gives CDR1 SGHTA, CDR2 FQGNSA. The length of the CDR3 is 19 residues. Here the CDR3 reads CASTPGSRRGSGLMETQYF. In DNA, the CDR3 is TGTGCCAGCACCCCCGGCTCCCGGCGAGGGAGTGGTCTAATGGAGACCCAGTACTTC. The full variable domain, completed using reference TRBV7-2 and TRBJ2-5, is GAGVSQSPSNKVTEKGKDVELRCDPISGHTALYWYRQSLGQGLEFLIYFQGNSAPDKSGLPSDRFSAERTGGSVSTLTIQRTQQEDSAVYLCASTPGSRRGSGLMETQYFGPGTRLLVL.

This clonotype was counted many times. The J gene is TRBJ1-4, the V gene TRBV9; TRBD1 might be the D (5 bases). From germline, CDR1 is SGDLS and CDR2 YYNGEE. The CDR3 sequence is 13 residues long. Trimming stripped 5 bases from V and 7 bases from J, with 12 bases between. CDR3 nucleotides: TGTGCCAGCAGTCAAGACCAGGGTGAAAAACTGTTTTTT. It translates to CASSQDQGEKLFF. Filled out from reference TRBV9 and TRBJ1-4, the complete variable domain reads DSGVTQTPKHLITATGQRVTLRCSPRSGDLSVYWYQQSLDQGLQFLIQYYNGEERAKGNILERFSAQQFPDLHSELNLSSLELGDSALYFCASSQDQGEKLFFGSGTQLSVL.

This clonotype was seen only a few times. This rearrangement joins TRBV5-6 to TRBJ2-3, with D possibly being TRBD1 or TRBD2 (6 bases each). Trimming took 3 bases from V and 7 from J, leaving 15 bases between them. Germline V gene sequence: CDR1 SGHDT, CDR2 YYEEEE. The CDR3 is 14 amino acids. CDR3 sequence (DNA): TGTGCCAGCAGCTACGCCGAGGGGGGAAATACGCAGTATTTT. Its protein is CASSYAEGGNTQYF.

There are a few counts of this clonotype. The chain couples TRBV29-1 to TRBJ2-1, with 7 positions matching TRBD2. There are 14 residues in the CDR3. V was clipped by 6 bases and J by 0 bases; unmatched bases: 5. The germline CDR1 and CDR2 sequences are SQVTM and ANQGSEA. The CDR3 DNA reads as TGCAGCGTCCCCAAGCGGGGCTCCTACAATGAGCAGTTCTTC. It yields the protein CSVPKRGSYNEQFF.